This paragraph covers one T cell receptor beta chain sequence. Its antigen is still unknown. This table comes from immunoSEQ multiplex PCR, and its TCRdb copy is limited to in-frame clones, with some not included. Among some 140,000 clones, about nine tenths were seen once, and the ten largest hold roughly 3%. The V end was cut by 5 bases, the J end by 1 base, with 8 bases between. CDR1 is SGHDN, CDR2 FVKESK, per germline. The CDR3 covers 13 residues. This entry is derived from a study of cytomegalovirus exposure and HLA in healthy donors. As for the study in general: The 120 validation repertoires were reported in a later analysis to have been generated on the same platform as the roughly 720 first-cohort repertoires.

Regarding the study as a whole: Within the 100 to 150 validation repertoires, first-cohort TCR clusters tended to co-occur, according to a later analysis.

This sequence joins TRBV14 and TRBJ1-1; no definite D call. The clonotype was recovered from a man younger than 30 in good health and CMV-seronegative. Sequencing input: PBMCs. The CDR3 DNA reads TGTGCCAGCAGCTTGTGGGCGAACACTGAAGCTTTCTTT. It translates to CASSLWANTEAFF.